Following are 29 T cell receptor beta chains from one sample sequenced in a study of blood T cell repertoires in COVID-19. Data came from immunoSEQ multiplex PCR; TCRdb stores just in-frame clones and leaves some out. The sample includes 250,000 to 300,000 clones, 75% to 90% of them seen just once. Sequencing was carried out using peripheral blood. These receptors were collected from a woman in her 70s with COVID-19, enrolled during active disease.

The chain recombines TRBV5-1 with TRBJ2-7, with 8 bases identical to TRBD1. J lost 0 bases, V lost 2 bases, and 4 bases had no gene match. This CDR3 has 15 residues. Germline CDR1 and CDR2: SGHRS and YFSETQ. The CDR3 nucleotides are TGCGCCAGCAGCTTTGGGACAGGTTCCTCCTACGAGCAGTACTTC. This encodes CASSFGTGSSYEQYF.

This chain's CDR3 is CASSRYRGLNTEAFF. The CDR3 coding sequence is TGTGCCAGCAGTAGGTACAGGGGATTGAACACTGAAGCTTTCTTT. The rearrangement joins TRBV27 to TRBJ1-1, with 7 positions matching TRBD1. Germline V gene sequence: CDR1 MNHEY, CDR2 SMNVEV (reference sequence). Losses at the gene ends were 5 bases for V and 0 bases for J; bases not matched to a gene: 6. The CDR3 runs 15 residues.

The CDR3 nucleotides read TGTGCCAGCAGCGTAGAGGCAGGCCAAGATGAAAAACTGTTTTTT. It yields the protein CASSVEAGQDEKLFF. The V and J genes are TRBV9 and TRBJ1-4; D is ambiguous. Trimming removed 0 bases from V and 6 bases from J, with 12 bases in between. The CDR3 length is 15 residues. Germline V gene sequence: CDR1 SGDLS, CDR2 YYNGEE.

The chain has TRBV24-1 and TRBJ2-1; D is perhaps TRBD1 (5 bases). CDR1 is KGHDR, CDR2 SFDVKD, per germline. The germline V and J ends were trimmed by 4 bases and 1 base, with 7 bases remaining between them. This CDR3 is built from 14 residues. Here the CDR3 reads CATSDRVSYNEQFF. As DNA, the CDR3 is TGTGCCACCAGTGACAGGGTATCCTACAATGAGCAGTTCTTC.

This clone was picked up a small number of times. The chain joins TRBV6-5 to TRBJ1-1, with D perhaps matching TRBD1 (6 bases). The CDR3 totals 13 residues. The germline V gene has CDR1 MNHEY and CDR2 SVGAGI. Trimming took 5 bases from V and 3 from J, leaving 10 bases between them. CDR3 in amino acids: CASSMNRDTEAFF. The CDR3, as DNA: TGTGCCAGCAGTATGAACAGGGACACTGAAGCTTTCTTT.

The chain recombines TRBV10-1 with TRBJ2-3; TRBD2 is a possible D gene (7 bases). CDR3 length: 16 amino acids. V lost 0 bases and J 2 bases, leaving 12 bases between the germline ends. The germline V gene has CDR1 WNHNN and CDR2 SYGVQD (reference sequence). The CDR3 sequence: CASSESLRGHTDTQYF. DNA of the CDR3: TGCGCCAGCAGTGAGTCGTTGCGGGGGCACACAGATACGCAGTATTTT.

The sample holds a few counts of this clone. This chain joins TRBV9 and TRBJ1-2; 7 bases line up with TRBD1. The CDR3 runs to 12 residues. Germline V CDR1 and CDR2: SGDLS, YYNGEE. The junction had 4 bases not matched to a gene; V was cut back by 3 bases and J by 8 bases. CDR3 protein: CASSEGAEGYTF. CDR3 sequence (DNA): TGTGCCAGCAGCGAGGGGGCAGAGGGCTACACCTTC. The full variable domain, in which reference TRBV9 and TRBJ1-2 provide the parts outside the CDR3, is DSGVTQTPKHLITATGQRVTLRCSPRSGDLSVYWYQQSLDQGLQFLIQYYNGEERAKGNILERFSAQQFPDLHSELNLSSLELGDSALYFCASSEGAEGYTFGSGTRLTVV.

This chain connects TRBV6-1 to TRBJ2-5; D perhaps matches TRBD1 (6 bases). V was clipped by 2 bases and J by 1 base, with 8 bases between them. The CDR3 runs to 14 residues. From germline, CDR1 is MNHNS and CDR2 SASEGT. The CDR3 nucleotides are TGTGCCAGCAGTGAATCCAGGGGCCAAGAGACCCAGTACTTC. As protein: CASSESRGQETQYF.

The chain joins TRBV10-3 to TRBJ2-1, with 9 bases fitting TRBD2. This CDR3 has 14 amino acids. With 6 bases clipped from V and 2 bases from J, the junction kept 2 bases outside the gene matches. The germline V gene has CDR1 ENHRY and CDR2 SYGVKD. Here the CDR3 reads CAIRRGGPYNEQFF. Here the CDR3 DNA reads TGTGCCATCAGGCGGGGGGGCCCCTACAATGAGCAGTTCTTC.

V and J are TRBV30 and TRBJ2-1; TRBD2 is a possible D gene (6 bases). The V end lost 0 bases, the J end lost 0 bases, and 9 bases lay between the germline ends. CDR3 length equals 15 residues. CDR1 and CDR2 from the germline V gene are GTSNPN and SVGIG (reference sequence). The CDR3 sequence is CAWSVLGSSYNEQFF. The CDR3 DNA reads as TGTGCCTGGAGTGTACTCGGGAGCTCCTACAATGAGCAGTTCTTC. Full variable domain (missing parts from reference TRBV30 and TRBJ2-1): SQTIHQWPATLVQPVGSPLSLECTVEGTSNPNLYWYRQAAGRGLQLLFYSVGIGQISSEVPQNLSASRPQDRQFILSSKKLLLSDSGFYLCAWSVLGSSYNEQFFGPGTRLTVL.

V gene TRBV2 combines with J gene TRBJ1-1; D gene ambiguous. Trimming pared 7 bases from V and 5 bases from J, leaving 11 bases between. Germline CDR1 reads SNHLY; CDR2 reads FYNNEI. The CDR3 contains 12 residues. This CDR3 reads CASNLGRTEAFF. In DNA form, the CDR3 reads TGTGCCAGCAACCTCGGGAGGACTGAAGCTTTCTTT.

This clone was detected a few times. The genes are TRBV2 and TRBJ1-2; no clear D gene. With 8 bases removed from V and 3 bases from J, the gap between germline ends came to 13 bases. Germline CDR1 reads SNHLY; CDR2 reads FYNNEI. The CDR3 spans 13 residues. The CDR3 reads CASGTRFDYGYTF. CDR3 DNA sequence: TGTGCCAGCGGTACCCGGTTCGACTATGGCTACACCTTC.

This rearrangement joins TRBV7-2 to TRBJ1-5, with TRBD1 as a possible D gene (5 bases). Germline CDR1 and CDR2: SGHTA and FQGNSA. The V gene lost 4 bases and the J gene lost 2 bases, with 12 bases spanning the gap. The CDR3 consists of 15 residues. CDR3 coding DNA: TGTGCCAGCAGCTCCACGTCGGGGGGCAATCAGCCCCAGCATTTT. It translates to CASSSTSGGNQPQHF.

V gene TRBV5-1 combines with J gene TRBJ1-1; no firm D call. The CDR3 is 17 residues long. The V end lost 4 bases, the J end lost 0 bases, and 19 bases lay between the germline ends. Germline values: CDR1 SGHRS, CDR2 YFSETQ. CDR3 sequence reads: CASSPGGGPLMNTEAFF. CDR3 coding DNA: TGCGCCAGCAGCCCAGGAGGTGGGCCTCTGATGAACACTGAAGCTTTCTTT.

This chain connects TRBV7-9 to TRBJ2-1; 11 positions agree with TRBD2. In germline, CDR1 is SEHNR, CDR2 FQNEAQ (reference sequence). V gave up 5 bases and J gave up 8 bases; unmatched junction bases: 11. The CDR3 is 16 amino acids. For the CDR3, the DNA is TGTGCCAGCAGCAAATTCCTAGCGGGGGGCGAGGATGAGCAGTTCTTC. Its translation is CASSKFLAGGEDEQFF.

The chain employs TRBV9 and TRBJ2-1, with 9 bases that match TRBD1. Trimming removed 0 bases from V and 4 bases from J; junction bases left unmatched: 2. This CDR3 has 15 amino acids. Germline V gene lookup returns CDR1 SGDLS and CDR2 YYNGEE. CDR3 DNA: TGTGCCAGCAGCGTAGAGGGGACAGGGTACAATGAGCAGTTCTTC. It codes for CASSVEGTGYNEQFF.

V usage is TRBV24-1 and J usage is TRBJ1-6; D not resolved. CDR3 length: 18 amino acids. Trimming left V 2 bases short and J 0 bases short, with 13 bases between. CDR1 is KGHDR and CDR2 is SFDVKD in the germline V gene. In DNA form, the CDR3 reads TGTGCCACCAGTGATTGCCCGGGGTGTCGCTCCTATAATTCACCCCTCCACTTT. Encoded protein: CATSDCPGCRSYNSPLHF.

This chain connects TRBV5-1 to TRBJ2-3; 8 positions match TRBD2. The CDR3 has 17 amino acids. Germline assignment: CDR1 SGHRS and CDR2 YFSETQ. Losses at the gene ends were 0 bases for V and 6 bases for J; bases not matched to a gene: 12. The DNA for the CDR3 is TGCGCCAGCAGCTTGGGTCCTAGCGGGTCCGGGGGGGATACGCAGTATTTT. Translating gives CASSLGPSGSGGDTQYF.

CDR3 nucleotides: TGTGCCGGGCAAAGGGGGAGCTCCTACAATGAGCAGTTCTTC. Protein product: CAGQRGSSYNEQFF. The chain uses TRBV7-9 and TRBJ2-1, with D possibly being TRBD1 (6 bases). V was shortened by 11 bases and J by 0 bases, with 14 bases between the two germline ends. Germline loops: CDR1 SEHNR, CDR2 FQNEAQ (reference sequence). The length of the CDR3 is 14 residues.

The rearrangement joins TRBV9 to TRBJ2-6, with D hard to call. V lost 3 bases to trimming and J lost 0 bases, with 4 bases between them. There are 14 residues in the CDR3. CDR1 is SGDLS and CDR2 is YYNGEE in the germline V gene. CDR3 DNA sequence: TGTGCCAGCAGCGCCCACTCTGGGGCCAACGTCCTGACTTTC. Its translation: CASSAHSGANVLTF.

The genes are TRBV24-1 and TRBJ2-7; D is possibly TRBD1 (6 bases). Deletions cut 4 bases from V and 7 bases from J, with 19 bases between. The CDR3 spans 15 residues. The germline CDR1 and CDR2 sequences are KGHDR and SFDVKD. The CDR3 DNA sequence: TGTGCCACCAGTGACCCCGGGACAAACGGGGAAGAGCAGTACTTC. It encodes CATSDPGTNGEEQYF.

The CDR3 coding sequence is TGCGCCAGCAGCCAAGGGCTAGCGGGGGGCCAAGAGACCCAGTACTTC. This codes for CASSQGLAGGQETQYF. The chain links TRBV4-3 to TRBJ2-5; TRBD2 aligns across 11 bases. This CDR3 is built from 16 residues. The J segment lost 1 base and the V segment lost 1 base, leaving 2 bases of the junction unmatched. The V gene's germline CDR1 is LGHNA and CDR2 YSLEER.

The rearrangement uses TRBV23-1 and TRBJ1-2; D remains unclear. TRBV23-1 is placed among ORFs of uncertain function. CDR3 length: 15 amino acids. The V end was cut by 4 bases, the J end by 5 bases, with 17 bases between. The CDR3 nucleotides are TGCGCCAGCAGTCTCCGGGAGCCTAACCGGTATGGCTACACCTTC. Amino acid sequence: CASSLREPNRYGYTF.

The rearrangement links TRBV10-3 to TRBJ1-6, with TRBD1 as a possible D gene (6 bases). CDR3 size: 15 residues. The V gene's germline CDR1 is ENHRY and CDR2 SYGVKD. Trimming pared 11 bases from V and 8 bases from J, leaving 22 bases between. Here the CDR3 DNA reads TGTGCCCCGACGGAGGAGGACAGTCAATATTCACCCCTCCACTTT. Translating gives CAPTEEDSQYSPLHF.

This sequence joins TRBV27 and TRBJ2-7; 8 bases agree with TRBD2. Germline V gene data show CDR1 as MNHEY and CDR2 as SMNVEV (reference sequence). The CDR3 has 14 amino acids. Germline trimming cut 6 bases from V and 3 bases from J; bases unmatched to any gene: 7. The DNA for the CDR3 is TGTGCCAGCAGCCCGGGACTAGGGGGCTACGAGCAGTACTTC. This translates into CASSPGLGGYEQYF.

As DNA, the CDR3 is TGCGCCAGCAGTGATCCCCGGACTAGCGGGGGGCCGGGGAATGAGCAGTTCTTC. It yields the protein CASSDPRTSGGPGNEQFF. The chain combines TRBV10-1 with TRBJ2-1; 14 positions match TRBD2. V gave up 3 bases and J gave up 7 bases; unmatched junction bases: 11. CDR3 length: 18 amino acids. The germline V gene encodes CDR1 WNHNN and CDR2 SYGVQD (reference sequence).

The chain links TRBV7-7 to TRBJ2-1; a weak D match, TRBD2 (5 bases). The V gene's germline CDR1 is SSHAT and CDR2 FNYEAQ (reference sequence). V lost 4 bases to trimming and J lost 6 bases, with 10 bases between them. This CDR3 has 13 residues. The CDR3 loop is CASSSGSTNEQFF. The CDR3 coding sequence is TGTGCCAGCAGCTCGGGGTCTACCAATGAGCAGTTCTTC.

The chain joins TRBV28 to TRBJ1-2, with TRBD1 matching 7 bases. CDR3 length: 15 amino acids. In germline, CDR1 is MDHEN, CDR2 SYDVKM. V dropped 7 bases and J dropped 2; count of bases not matched to a gene: 10. CDR3 residues: CASTRTGAGNYGYTF. CDR3 sequence (DNA): TGTGCCAGCACCCGTACAGGGGCCGGGAACTATGGCTACACCTTC.

The V call is TRBV6-5, the J call TRBJ2-7; the match to TRBD1 covers 10 bases. The germline V gene encodes CDR1 MNHEY and CDR2 SVGAGI. V shed 6 bases, J shed 6 bases, and the junction held 8 bases outside the gene matches. CDR3 length: 14 amino acids. The chain's CDR3 is CASRIRQGASEQYF. DNA for the CDR3: TGTGCCAGCAGAATAAGACAGGGGGCAAGCGAGCAGTACTTC.